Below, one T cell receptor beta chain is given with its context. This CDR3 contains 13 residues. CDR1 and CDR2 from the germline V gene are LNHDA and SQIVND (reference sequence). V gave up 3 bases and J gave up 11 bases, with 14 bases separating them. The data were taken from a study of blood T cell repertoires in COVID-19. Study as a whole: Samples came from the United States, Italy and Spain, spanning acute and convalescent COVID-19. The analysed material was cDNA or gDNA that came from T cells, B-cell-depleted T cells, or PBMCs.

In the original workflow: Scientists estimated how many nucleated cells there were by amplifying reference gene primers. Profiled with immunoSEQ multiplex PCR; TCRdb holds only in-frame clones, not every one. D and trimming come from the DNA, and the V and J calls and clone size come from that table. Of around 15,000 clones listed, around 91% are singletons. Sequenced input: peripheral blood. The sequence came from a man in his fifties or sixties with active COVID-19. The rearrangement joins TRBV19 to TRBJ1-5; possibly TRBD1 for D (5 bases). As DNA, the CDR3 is TGTGCCAGTAGTATCCCCCCGGGGGGGGCCCAGCATTTT. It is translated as CASSIPPGGAQHF.